A single sample is the source of the 20 T cell receptor beta chains below, sequenced in a study of technical replicates of blood from a few donors. Clones were sequenced by immunoSEQ multiplex PCR, and TCRdb holds only the in-frame ones, with some missing. Here the sample spans roughly 50,000 clones, 93% being singletons. The sample taken for sequencing was PBMCs. The source of these receptors is a human donor in good health. Some clones in this sample may be carry-over from other donors' samples.

This chain joins TRBV7-9 and TRBJ1-2; TRBD1 matches 9 bases. Germline V gene sequence: CDR1 SEHNR, CDR2 FQNEAQ (reference sequence). The CDR3 is 15 residues long. V gave up 5 bases and J gave up 6 bases; unmatched junction bases: 10. This chain's CDR3 is CASSGDGQGLNGYTF. The CDR3 coding sequence is TGTGCCAGCAGCGGAGACGGACAGGGGCTTAATGGCTACACCTTC.

V usage is TRBV30 and J usage is TRBJ1-2; 7 positions match TRBD1. The CDR3 totals 11 residues. Trimming took 2 bases from V and 6 from J; bases not matched to a gene: 0. Per germline, CDR1 GTSNPN and CDR2 SVGIG (reference sequence). The CDR3 reads CAWSQGDGYTF. The CDR3 bases are TGTGCCTGGAGTCAGGGGGATGGCTACACCTTC. The variable domain in full, completed from reference TRBV30 and TRBJ1-2, reads SQTIHQWPATLVQPVGSPLSLECTVEGTSNPNLYWYRQAAGRGLQLLFYSVGIGQISSEVPQNLSASRPQDRQFILSSKKLLLSDSGFYLCAWSQGDGYTFGSGTRLTVV.

The rearrangement uses TRBV6-5 and TRBJ2-3, with 8 bases fitting TRBD1. With 0 bases clipped from V and 9 bases from J, the junction kept 5 bases outside the gene matches. The CDR3 runs to 14 residues. Per the germline V gene, CDR1 is MNHEY and CDR2 is SVGAGI. CDR3: CASSYSSTGGTQYF. The DNA for the CDR3 is TGTGCCAGCAGTTACTCGAGTACAGGGGGAACGCAGTATTTT.

The chain recombines TRBV9 with TRBJ1-1; 7 bases match TRBD1. In germline, CDR1 is SGDLS, CDR2 YYNGEE. This CDR3 region has 14 residues. J gave up 5 bases and V 3 bases, and 7 bases lay outside the gene matches. Written as DNA, the CDR3 is TGTGCCAGCAGCGCCGGACAGGTCGGGACTGAAGCTTTCTTT. It translates to CASSAGQVGTEAFF.

V is TRBV19 and J is TRBJ1-5; 9 nucleotides align to TRBD1. Unmatched junction bases numbered 11, after V lost 7 bases and J lost 4 bases. Germline-derived CDR1 and CDR2 are LNHDA and SQIVND (reference sequence). The CDR3 loop spans 16 amino acids. CDR3 DNA sequence: TGTGCCAGTACCGATCCCCGGGACAGGGCTAATCAGCCCCAGCATTTT. It specifies CASTDPRDRANQPQHF.

This clone was recorded only once. The chain links TRBV7-2 to TRBJ2-7; tentatively, D is TRBD2 (5 bases). Germline CDR1 SGHTA, CDR2 FQGNSA. The ends were cut back, 5 bases at V and 3 bases at J, with 14 bases in the middle. This CDR3 is built from 14 residues. Here the CDR3 reads CASSDGWAGYEQYF. The CDR3 region has the DNA TGTGCCAGCAGCGACGGGTGGGCGGGCTACGAGCAGTACTTC.

The genes are TRBV30 and TRBJ2-7; perhaps TRBD2 as D (5 bases). V dropped 4 bases and J dropped 6 bases, with 10 bases sitting between them. Germline CDR1 and CDR2: GTSNPN and SVGIG (reference sequence). The CDR3 extends over 11 amino acids. The CDR3 DNA reads as TGTGCCTGGACGGGTGGGAGCGAGCAGTACTTC. Its translation: CAWTGGSEQYF.

This sequence joins TRBV5-1 and TRBJ1-1; possibly TRBD1 for D (6 bases). This CDR3 comprises 15 residues. Looked up from germline, CDR1 is SGHRS and CDR2 is YFSETQ. V was shortened by 1 base and J by 7 bases, with 17 bases between the two germline ends. This chain's CDR3 is CASSLQGRGVNEAFF. For the CDR3, the DNA is TGCGCCAGCAGCTTGCAGGGGCGCGGTGTCAATGAAGCTTTCTTT.

This sequence joins TRBV7-8 and TRBJ2-7; D is unresolved. V was cut by 1 base and J by 1 base, with 20 bases left in between. CDR3 length equals 18 residues. Germline lookup yields CDR1 SGHVS and CDR2 FQNEAQ. CDR3 protein: CASSLDVQASTPSYEQYF. The CDR3 nucleotides read TGTGCCAGCAGCTTAGATGTCCAGGCGTCCACCCCTTCCTACGAGCAGTACTTC.

This sequence joins TRBV5-1 and TRBJ2-1; TRBD2 matches at 12 bases. This CDR3 has 17 residues. V lost 4 bases to trimming and J lost 8 bases; unmatched junction nucleotides: 13. In germline, CDR1 is SGHRS, CDR2 YFSETQ. The CDR3 here is CASSKLTSGGQADEQFF. DNA for the CDR3: TGCGCCAGCAGCAAGCTGACTAGCGGGGGCCAAGCTGATGAGCAGTTCTTC.

This chain links TRBV6-1 with TRBJ1-2; no clear D. V shed 4 bases and J shed 6 bases, with 21 bases lying between them. This CDR3 is built from 16 residues. Germline loops: CDR1 MNHNS, CDR2 SASEGT. The CDR3 loop is CASSAEIGVIKDGYTF. Written as DNA, the CDR3 is TGTGCCAGCAGTGCAGAAATCGGGGTAATCAAAGATGGCTACACCTTC.

V usage is TRBV2 and J usage is TRBJ1-5, with D unclear. V was pared by 1 base and J by 9 bases, with 10 bases between. The CDR3 has 13 amino acids. CDR1 and CDR2 from the germline V gene are SNHLY and FYNNEI. For the CDR3, the DNA is TGTGCCAGCAGTGAAGGCGCACGTCGGCCCCAGCATTTT. Amino acid sequence: CASSEGARRPQHF.

This sequence joins TRBV6-4 and TRBJ1-1, with 7 bases aligning to TRBD1. V trimming: 6 bases; J trimming: 4 bases; junction bases outside the gene matches: 8. The CDR3 sequence is 14 residues long. Germline V CDR1 and CDR2: MRHNA, SNTAGT. The CDR3 nucleotides read TGTGCCAGCAGCCCAGACAGGGCGGGCACTGAAGCTTTCTTT. Translating gives CASSPDRAGTEAFF.

This rearrangement joins TRBV9 to TRBJ2-2, with a possible D match to TRBD2 (6 bases). V gave up 5 bases and J gave up 0 bases, with 17 bases separating them. The CDR3 has 17 amino acids. Germline assignment: CDR1 SGDLS and CDR2 YYNGEE. The CDR3 region is CASREEFGGANTGELFF. The CDR3 bases are TGTGCCAGCAGGGAAGAATTCGGGGGTGCGAACACCGGGGAGCTGTTTTTT. The entire variable domain, with the rest obtained from reference TRBV9 and TRBJ2-2, is as follows: DSGVTQTPKHLITATGQRVTLRCSPRSGDLSVYWYQQSLDQGLQFLIQYYNGEERAKGNILERFSAQQFPDLHSELNLSSLELGDSALYFCASREEFGGANTGELFFGEGSRLTVL.

CDR3 sequence (DNA): TGTGCCAGCAGCTTAGGAGGGACTAGCGGGGGATGGGAGCAGTACTTC. It yields the protein CASSLGGTSGGWEQYF. V usage is TRBV7-2 and J usage is TRBJ2-7; 14 positions match TRBD2. The trim removed 1 base at V and 7 bases at J, leaving 6 bases unmatched. Germline values: CDR1 SGHTA, CDR2 FQGNSA. The length of the CDR3 is 16 residues.

V is TRBV15 and J is TRBJ2-1; the match to TRBD2 covers 8 bases. The CDR3 runs to 18 residues. The junction had 11 bases not matched to a gene; V was cut back by 4 bases and J by 0 bases. Per the germline V gene, CDR1 is LNHNV and CDR2 is YYDKDF (reference sequence). CDR3 region: CATSKGGSGISSYNEQFF. The CDR3 DNA follows: TGTGCCACCAGCAAGGGTGGTAGCGGGATAAGCTCCTACAATGAGCAGTTCTTC.

The genes are TRBV4-3 and TRBJ2-2, with D unresolved. The CDR3 has 13 amino acids. From germline, CDR1 is LGHNA and CDR2 YSLEER. The V end was cut by 2 bases, the J end by 4 bases, with 5 bases between. This CDR3 reads CASSQSFTGELFF. The DNA for the CDR3 is TGCGCCAGCAGCCAAAGCTTCACCGGGGAGCTGTTTTTT.

The chain joins TRBV6-1 to TRBJ1-2; 8 positions match TRBD1. CDR3 size: 15 residues. Germline V lookup: CDR1 MNHNS, CDR2 SASEGT. J was trimmed by 3 bases and V by 4 bases; bases with no gene match: 7. The CDR3 sequence is CASSGPGTGDYGYTF. In DNA, the CDR3 is TGTGCCAGCAGTGGGCCCGGGACAGGAGACTATGGCTACACCTTC.

The gene calls are TRBV20-1 and TRBJ1-1; D remains unclear. Trimming took 2 bases from V and 7 from J, leaving 5 bases between them. The CDR3 length is 10 residues. Looked up from germline, CDR1 is DFQATT and CDR2 is SNEGSKA (reference sequence). In DNA, the CDR3 is TGCAGTGCTAGACTTAATGAAGCTTTCTTT. The encoded protein is CSARLNEAFF.

V is TRBV4-2 and J is TRBJ2-1; 9 nucleotides match TRBD2. J lost 8 bases, V lost 0 bases, and 11 bases had no gene match. Germline CDR1 is LGHNA and CDR2 is YNFKEQ. The CDR3 contains 17 residues. The CDR3 DNA is TGTGCCAGCAGCCAAGATCTAAGCGGGGGGCCCCTCGATGAGCAGTTCTTC. Amino acid sequence: CASSQDLSGGPLDEQFF.